The TCR beta chain described here comes from a study of T cells in Graves' hyperthyroidism and ophthalmopathy. Germline-derived CDR1 and CDR2 are KGHSH and LQKENI. The CDR3 covers 15 residues. Germline trimming cut 5 bases from V and 5 bases from J; bases unmatched to any gene: 5. This clonotype came up many times. RNA transcripts served as the template for amplifying TCR beta CDR3 regions. The primer set for the first-round RT-PCR of the TCR CDR3 was HTBI. TCRdb called the multiplex PCR reads again in MiXCR, with one record for every CDR3 protein. This table has fewer than 350,000 distinct CDR3 sequences, approximately 13% appearing once.

This chain uses TRBV18 with TRBJ2-3; the match to TRBD2 covers 12 bases. The clonotype comes from a woman between 35 and 50 years old with Graves' hyperthyroidism. Specimen: blood. The chain's CDR3 is CASSTRTSGEDTQYF. The CDR3 coding sequence is TGTGCCAGCTCAACCCGGACTAGCGGGGAAGATACGCAGTATTTT. Drawing the rest from reference TRBV18 and TRBJ2-3, the complete variable domain is NAGVMQNPRHLVRRRGQEARLRCSPMKGHSHVYWYRQLPEEGLKFMVYLQKENIIDESGMPKERFSAEFPKEGPSILRIQQVVRGDSAAYFCASSTRTSGEDTQYFGPGTRLTVL.